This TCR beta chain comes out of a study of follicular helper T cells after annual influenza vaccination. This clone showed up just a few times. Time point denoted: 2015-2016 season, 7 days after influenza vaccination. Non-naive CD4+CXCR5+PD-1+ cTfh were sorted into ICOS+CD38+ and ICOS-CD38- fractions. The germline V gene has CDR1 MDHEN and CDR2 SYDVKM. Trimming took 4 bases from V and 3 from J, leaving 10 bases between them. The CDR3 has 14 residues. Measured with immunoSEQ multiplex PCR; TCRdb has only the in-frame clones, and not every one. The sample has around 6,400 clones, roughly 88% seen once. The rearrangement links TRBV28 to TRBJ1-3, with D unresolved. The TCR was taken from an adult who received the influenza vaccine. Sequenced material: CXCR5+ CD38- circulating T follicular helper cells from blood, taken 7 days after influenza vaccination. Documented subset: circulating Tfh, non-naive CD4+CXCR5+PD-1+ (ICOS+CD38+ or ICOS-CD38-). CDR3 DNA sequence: TGTGCCAGCAGTTCAGGTTTTCTTGGAAACACCATATATTTT. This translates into CASSSGFLGNTIYF.